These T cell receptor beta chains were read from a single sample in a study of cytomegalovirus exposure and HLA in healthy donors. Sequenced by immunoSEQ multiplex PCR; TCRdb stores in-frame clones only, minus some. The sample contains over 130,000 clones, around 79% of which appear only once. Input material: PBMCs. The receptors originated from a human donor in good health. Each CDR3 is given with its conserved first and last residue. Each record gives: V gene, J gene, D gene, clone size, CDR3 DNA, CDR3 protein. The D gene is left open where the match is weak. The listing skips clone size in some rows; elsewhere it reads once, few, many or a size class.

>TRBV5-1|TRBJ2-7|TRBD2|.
TGCGCCAGCAGCTGGAGCGGGACCACCTACGAGCAGTACTTC
CASSWSGTTYEQYF
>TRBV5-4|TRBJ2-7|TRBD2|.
TGTGCCAGCAGCTTCTGGACTAGCGGGTTATACGAGCAGTACTTC
CASSFWTSGLYEQYF
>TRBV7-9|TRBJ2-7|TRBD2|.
TGTGCCAGCAGCTTAGGGGGCGGGAGTTTCTACGAGCAGTACTTC
CASSLGGGSFYEQYF
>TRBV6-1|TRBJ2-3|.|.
TGTGCCAGCAGTGACTCGGGACTCAGCACAGATACGCAGTATTTT
CASSDSGLSTDTQYF
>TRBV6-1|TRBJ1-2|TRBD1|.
TGTGCCAGCACTCCGGGACAGGGGAACTATGGCTACACCTTC
CASTPGQGNYGYTF
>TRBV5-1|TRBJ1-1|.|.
TGCGCCAGCAGCGTCAGGGGACGGAACACTGAAGCTTTCTTT
CASSVRGRNTEAFF
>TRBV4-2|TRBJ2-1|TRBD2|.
TGTGCCAGCAGCCAAGAACGGGAGGCCTACAATGAGCAGTTCTTC
CASSQEREAYNEQFF
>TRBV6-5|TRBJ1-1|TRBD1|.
TGTGCCAGCAGTTACCTAGGGGGCACTGAAGCTCTCTTT
CASSYLGGTEALF
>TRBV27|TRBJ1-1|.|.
TGTGCCAGCAGTTTATCAGATCACTCTAGAGAAGCTTTCTTT
CASSLSDHSREAFF
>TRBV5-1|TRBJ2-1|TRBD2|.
TGCGCCAGCAGCTCTCTGCTTAATAATGTCGGGGGGGCCAATGAGCAGTTCTTC
CASSSLLNNVGGANEQFF
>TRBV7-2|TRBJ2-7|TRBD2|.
TGTGCCAGCAGCACCCAAAACGGGGGGGAGCAGTACTTC
CASSTQNGGEQYF
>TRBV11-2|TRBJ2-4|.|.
TGTGCCAGCAGCTCCAGCGTAGTGGCCAAAAACATTCAGTACTTC
CASSSSVVAKNIQYF
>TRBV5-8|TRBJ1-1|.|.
TGTGCCAGCAGTCGGACAAGAATGAACACTGAAGCTTTCTTT
CASSRTRMNTEAFF
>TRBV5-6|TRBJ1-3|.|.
TGTGCCAGCAGCTTGGTACACAACTCTGGAAACACCATATATTTT
CASSLVHNSGNTIYF
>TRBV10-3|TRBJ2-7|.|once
TGTGCCATCAGCGCCGGGACATCAGCCTACGAGCAGTACTTC
CAISAGTSAYEQYF
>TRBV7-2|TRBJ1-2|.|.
TGTGCCAGCAGCTTAGATATCGGAGACATTCGGGAAGGCTACACCTTC
CASSLDIGDIREGYTF
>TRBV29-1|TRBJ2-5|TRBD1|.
TGCAGCTTCCAGGGGGCGGGAGAGACCCAGTACTTC
CSFQGAGETQYF